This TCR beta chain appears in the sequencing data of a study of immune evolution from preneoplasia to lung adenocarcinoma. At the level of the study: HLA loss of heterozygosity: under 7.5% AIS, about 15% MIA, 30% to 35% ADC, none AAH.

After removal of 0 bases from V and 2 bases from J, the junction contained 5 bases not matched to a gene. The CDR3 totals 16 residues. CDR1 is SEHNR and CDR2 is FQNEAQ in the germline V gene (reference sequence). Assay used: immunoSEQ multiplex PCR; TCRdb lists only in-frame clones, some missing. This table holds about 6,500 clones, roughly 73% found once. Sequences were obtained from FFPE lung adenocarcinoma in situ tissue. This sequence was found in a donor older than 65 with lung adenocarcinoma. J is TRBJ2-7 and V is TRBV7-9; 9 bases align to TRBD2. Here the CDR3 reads CASSLAPSGGPYEQYF. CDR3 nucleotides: TGTGCCAGCAGCTTAGCGCCCAGCGGGGGGCCCTACGAGCAGTACTTC.